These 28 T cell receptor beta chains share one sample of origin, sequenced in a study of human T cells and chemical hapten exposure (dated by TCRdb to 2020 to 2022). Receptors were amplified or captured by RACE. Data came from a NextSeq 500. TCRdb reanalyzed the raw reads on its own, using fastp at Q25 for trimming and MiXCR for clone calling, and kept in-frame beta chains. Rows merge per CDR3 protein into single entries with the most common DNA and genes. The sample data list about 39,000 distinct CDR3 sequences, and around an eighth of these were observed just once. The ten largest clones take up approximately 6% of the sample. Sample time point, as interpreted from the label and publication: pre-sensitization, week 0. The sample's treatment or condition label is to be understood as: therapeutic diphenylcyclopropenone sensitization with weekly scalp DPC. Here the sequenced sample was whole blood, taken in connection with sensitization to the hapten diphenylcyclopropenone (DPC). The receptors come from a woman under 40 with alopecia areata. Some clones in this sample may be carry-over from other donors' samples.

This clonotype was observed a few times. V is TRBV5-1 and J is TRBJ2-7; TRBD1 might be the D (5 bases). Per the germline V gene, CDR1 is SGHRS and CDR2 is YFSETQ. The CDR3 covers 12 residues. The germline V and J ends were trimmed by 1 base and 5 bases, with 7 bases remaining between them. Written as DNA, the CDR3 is TGCGCCAGCAGCTTGACAGGCCACGAGCAGTACTTC. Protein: CASSLTGHEQYF. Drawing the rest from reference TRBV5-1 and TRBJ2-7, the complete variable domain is KAGVTQTPRYLIKTRGQQVTLSCSPISGHRSVSWYQQTPGQGLQFLFEYFSETQRNKGNFPGRFSGRQFSNSRSEMNVSTLELGDSALYLCASSLTGHEQYFGPGTRLTVT.

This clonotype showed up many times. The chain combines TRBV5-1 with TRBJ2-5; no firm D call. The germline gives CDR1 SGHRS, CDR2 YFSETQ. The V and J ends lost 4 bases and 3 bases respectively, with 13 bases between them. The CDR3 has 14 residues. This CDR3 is CASSLLWTEETQYF. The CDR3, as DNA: TGCGCCAGCAGCCTGCTCTGGACGGAAGAGACCCAGTACTTC. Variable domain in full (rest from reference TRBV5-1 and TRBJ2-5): KAGVTQTPRYLIKTRGQQVTLSCSPISGHRSVSWYQQTPGQGLQFLFEYFSETQRNKGNFPGRFSGRQFSNSRSEMNVSTLELGDSALYLCASSLLWTEETQYFGPGTRLLVL.

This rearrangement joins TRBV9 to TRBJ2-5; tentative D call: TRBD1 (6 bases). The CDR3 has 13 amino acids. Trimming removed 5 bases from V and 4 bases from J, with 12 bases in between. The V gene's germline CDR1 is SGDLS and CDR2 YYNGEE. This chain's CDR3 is CASSDRDIETQYF. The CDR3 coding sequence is TGTGCCAGCAGTGACCGGGACATAGAGACCCAGTACTTC. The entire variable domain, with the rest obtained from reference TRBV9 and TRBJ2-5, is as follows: DSGVTQTPKHLITATGQRVTLRCSPRSGDLSVYWYQQSLDQGLQFLIQYYNGEERAKGNILERFSAQQFPDLHSELNLSSLELGDSALYFCASSDRDIETQYFGPGTRLLVL.

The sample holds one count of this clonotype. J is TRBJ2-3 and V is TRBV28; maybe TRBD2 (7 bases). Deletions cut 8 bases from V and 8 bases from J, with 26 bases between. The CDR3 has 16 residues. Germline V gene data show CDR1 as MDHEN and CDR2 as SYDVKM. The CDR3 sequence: CASLRGGRTRRGTQYF. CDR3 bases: TGTGCCAGCCTTAGGGGGGGACGCACGAGGAGAGGTACGCAGTATTTT.

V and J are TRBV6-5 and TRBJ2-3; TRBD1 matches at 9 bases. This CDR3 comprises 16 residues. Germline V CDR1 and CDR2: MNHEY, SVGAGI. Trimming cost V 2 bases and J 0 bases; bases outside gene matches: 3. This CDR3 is CASSYRDRASTDTQYF. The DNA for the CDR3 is TGTGCCAGCAGTTACCGGGACAGGGCTAGCACAGATACGCAGTATTTT.

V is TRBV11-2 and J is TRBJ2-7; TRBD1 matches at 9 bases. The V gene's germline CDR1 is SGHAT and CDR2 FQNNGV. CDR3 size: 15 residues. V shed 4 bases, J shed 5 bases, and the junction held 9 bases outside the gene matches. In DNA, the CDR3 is TGTGCCAGCAGCTCAGCTCCGGGACAGGGCCACGAGCAGTACTTC. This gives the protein CASSSAPGQGHEQYF.

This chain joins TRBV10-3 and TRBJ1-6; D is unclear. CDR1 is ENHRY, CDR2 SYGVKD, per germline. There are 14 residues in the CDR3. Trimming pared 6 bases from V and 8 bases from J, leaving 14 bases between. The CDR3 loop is CAIRGFDVDSPLHF. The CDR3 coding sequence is TGTGCCATCAGAGGTTTTGACGTAGATTCACCCCTCCACTTT.

For the CDR3, the DNA is TGTGCCAGCTCACCACGGGCAGGGACGGGTCAAGAGACCCAGTACTTC. Translating it yields CASSPRAGTGQETQYF. The chain joins TRBV18 to TRBJ2-5; either TRBD1 or TRBD2 may supply D (5 bases each). CDR3 length: 16 amino acids. CDR1 and CDR2 (germline): KGHSH, LQKENI. V shed 1 base and J shed 2 bases, with 14 bases lying between them.

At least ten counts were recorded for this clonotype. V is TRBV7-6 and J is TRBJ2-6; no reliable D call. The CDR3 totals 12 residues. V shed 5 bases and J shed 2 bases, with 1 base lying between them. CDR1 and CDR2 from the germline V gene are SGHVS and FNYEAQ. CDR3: CASSPGANVLTF. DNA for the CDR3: TGTGCCAGCAGCCCTGGGGCCAACGTCCTGACTTTC.

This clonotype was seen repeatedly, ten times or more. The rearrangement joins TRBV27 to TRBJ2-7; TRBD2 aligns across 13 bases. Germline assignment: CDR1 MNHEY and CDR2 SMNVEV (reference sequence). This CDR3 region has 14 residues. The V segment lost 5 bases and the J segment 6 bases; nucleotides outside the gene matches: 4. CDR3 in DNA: TGTGCCAGCAGTCCGCGGACTAGCGGGAGCGAGCAGTACTTC. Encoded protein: CASSPRTSGSEQYF.

The CDR3 region has the DNA TGTAGTTACGGGCGGAACAATCAGCCCCAGCATTTT. Protein: CSYGRNNQPQHF. The chain uses TRBV28 and TRBJ1-5; D is uncertain. This CDR3 region has 12 residues. From germline, CDR1 is MDHEN and CDR2 SYDVKM.

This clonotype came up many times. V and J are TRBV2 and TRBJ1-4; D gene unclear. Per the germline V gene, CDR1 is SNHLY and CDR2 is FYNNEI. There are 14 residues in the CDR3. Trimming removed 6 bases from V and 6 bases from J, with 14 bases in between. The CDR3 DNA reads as TGTGCCAGCAGGCGGAGGGCCCCGGATGAAAAACTGTTTTTT. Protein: CASRRRAPDEKLFF.

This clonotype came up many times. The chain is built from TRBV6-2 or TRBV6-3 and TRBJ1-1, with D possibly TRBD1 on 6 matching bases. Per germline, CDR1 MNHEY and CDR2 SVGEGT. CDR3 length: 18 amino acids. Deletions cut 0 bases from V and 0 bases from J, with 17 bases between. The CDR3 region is CASSYSERTAIMNTEAFF. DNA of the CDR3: TGTGCCAGCAGTTACTCCGAGAGGACAGCTATTATGAACACTGAAGCTTTCTTT.

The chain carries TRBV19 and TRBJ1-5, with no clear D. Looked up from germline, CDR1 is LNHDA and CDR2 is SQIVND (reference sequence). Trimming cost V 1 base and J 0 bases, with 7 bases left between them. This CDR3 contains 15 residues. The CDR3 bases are TGTGCCAGTAGTATAGTGGGCTATAGCAATCAGCCCCAGCATTTT. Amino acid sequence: CASSIVGYSNQPQHF.

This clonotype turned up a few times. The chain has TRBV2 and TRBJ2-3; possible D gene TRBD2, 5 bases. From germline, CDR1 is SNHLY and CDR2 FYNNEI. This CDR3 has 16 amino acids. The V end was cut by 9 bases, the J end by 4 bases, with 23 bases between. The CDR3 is CASALLGSFGADTQYF. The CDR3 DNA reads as TGTGCCAGTGCCCTGCTGGGATCTTTCGGGGCAGATACGCAGTATTTT. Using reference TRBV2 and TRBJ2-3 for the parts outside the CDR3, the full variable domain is EPEVTQTPSHQVTQMGQEVILRCVPISNHLYFYWYRQILGQKVEFLVSFYNNEISEKSEIFDDQFSVERPDGSNFTLKIRSTKLEDSAMYFCASALLGSFGADTQYFGPGTRLTVL.

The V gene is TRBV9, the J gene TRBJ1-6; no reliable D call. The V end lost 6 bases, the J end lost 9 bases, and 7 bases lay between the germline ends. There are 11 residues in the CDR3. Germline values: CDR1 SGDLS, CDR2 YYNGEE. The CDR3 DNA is TGTGCCAGCATGCCGAGTTCACCCCTCCACTTT. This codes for CASMPSSPLHF. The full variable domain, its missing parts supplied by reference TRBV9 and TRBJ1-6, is DSGVTQTPKHLITATGQRVTLRCSPRSGDLSVYWYQQSLDQGLQFLIQYYNGEERAKGNILERFSAQQFPDLHSELNLSSLELGDSALYFCASMPSSPLHFGNGTRLTVT.

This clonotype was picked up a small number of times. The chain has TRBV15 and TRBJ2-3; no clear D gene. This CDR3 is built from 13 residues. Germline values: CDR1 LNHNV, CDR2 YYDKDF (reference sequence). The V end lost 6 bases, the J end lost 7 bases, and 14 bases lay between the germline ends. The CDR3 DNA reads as TGTGCCACCAGTACAATAGTTAGTCATACGCAGTATTTT. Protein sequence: CATSTIVSHTQYF.

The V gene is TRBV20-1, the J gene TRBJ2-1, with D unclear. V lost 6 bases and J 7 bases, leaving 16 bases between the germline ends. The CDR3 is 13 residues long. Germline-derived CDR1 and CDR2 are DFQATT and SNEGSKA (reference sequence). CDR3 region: CSAAYAIRNEQFF. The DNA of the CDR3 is TGCAGTGCCGCGTACGCTATACGTAATGAGCAGTTCTTC.

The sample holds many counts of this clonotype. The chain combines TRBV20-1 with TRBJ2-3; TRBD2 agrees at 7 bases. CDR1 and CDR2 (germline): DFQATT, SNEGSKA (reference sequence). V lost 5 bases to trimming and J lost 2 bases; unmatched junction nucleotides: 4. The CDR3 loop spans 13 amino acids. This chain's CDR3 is CSAATSVTDTQYF. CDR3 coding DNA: TGCAGTGCTGCCACTAGCGTCACAGATACGCAGTATTTT.

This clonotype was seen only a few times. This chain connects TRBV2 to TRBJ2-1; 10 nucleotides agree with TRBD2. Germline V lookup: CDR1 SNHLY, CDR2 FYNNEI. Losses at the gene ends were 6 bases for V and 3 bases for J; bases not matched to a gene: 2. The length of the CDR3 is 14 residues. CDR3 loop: CASRTSGYYNEQFF. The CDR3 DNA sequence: TGTGCCAGCAGGACTAGCGGGTACTACAATGAGCAGTTCTTC.

The CDR3 spells CASSDSTVPYEQYF. The CDR3 bases are TGTGCCAGCAGTGACTCTACAGTCCCCTACGAGCAGTACTTC. The chain recombines TRBV25-1 with TRBJ2-7; the D is unclear. V was trimmed by 3 bases and J by 2 bases, leaving 11 bases between them. Germline V gene data show CDR1 as MGHDK and CDR2 as SYGVNS. This CDR3 spans 14 amino acids.

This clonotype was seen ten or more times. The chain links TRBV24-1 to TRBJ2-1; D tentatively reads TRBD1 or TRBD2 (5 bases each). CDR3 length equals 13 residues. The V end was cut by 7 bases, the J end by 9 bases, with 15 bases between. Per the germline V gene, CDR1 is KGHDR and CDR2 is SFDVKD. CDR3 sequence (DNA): TGTGCCACCAGGACGGGACCGAGGGGTGAGCAGTTCTTC. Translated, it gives CATRTGPRGEQFF.

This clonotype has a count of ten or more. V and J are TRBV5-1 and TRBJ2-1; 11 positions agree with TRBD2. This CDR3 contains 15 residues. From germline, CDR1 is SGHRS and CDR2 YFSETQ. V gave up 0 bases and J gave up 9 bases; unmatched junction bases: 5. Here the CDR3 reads CASSLVLAGVAEQFF. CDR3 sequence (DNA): TGCGCCAGCAGCTTGGTACTAGCGGGAGTCGCTGAGCAGTTCTTC.

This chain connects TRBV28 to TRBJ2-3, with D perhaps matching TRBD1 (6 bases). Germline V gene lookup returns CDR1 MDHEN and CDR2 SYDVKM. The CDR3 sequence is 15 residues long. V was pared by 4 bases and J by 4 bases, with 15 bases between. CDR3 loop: CASSSSGGGPDTQYF. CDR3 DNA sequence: TGTGCCAGCAGTTCCTCTGGGGGCGGGCCAGATACGCAGTATTTT.

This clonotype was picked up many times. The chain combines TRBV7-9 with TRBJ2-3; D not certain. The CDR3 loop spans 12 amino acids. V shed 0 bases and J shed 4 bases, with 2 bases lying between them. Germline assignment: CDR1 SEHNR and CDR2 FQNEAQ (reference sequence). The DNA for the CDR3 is TGTGCCAGCAGCTTAGCCGCAGATACGCAGTATTTT. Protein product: CASSLAADTQYF.

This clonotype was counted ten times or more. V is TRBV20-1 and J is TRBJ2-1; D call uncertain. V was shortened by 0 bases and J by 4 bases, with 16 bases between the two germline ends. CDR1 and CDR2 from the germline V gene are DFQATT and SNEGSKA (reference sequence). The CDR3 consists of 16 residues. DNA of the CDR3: TGCAGTGCTAGAGACCCAGGTCCCGAAAATTACAATGAGCAGTTCTTC. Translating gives CSARDPGPENYNEQFF.

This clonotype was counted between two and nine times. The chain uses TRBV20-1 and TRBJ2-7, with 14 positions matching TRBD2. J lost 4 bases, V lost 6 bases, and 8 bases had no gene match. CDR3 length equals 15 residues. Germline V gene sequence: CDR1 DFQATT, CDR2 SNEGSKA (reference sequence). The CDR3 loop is CSALPGTSGSYEQYF. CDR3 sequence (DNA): TGCAGTGCCCTCCCCGGGACTAGCGGGAGTTACGAGCAGTACTTC.

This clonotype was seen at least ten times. For the CDR3, the DNA is TGTGCCAGCAGGGACCGGCCGGTTTTTTCCGGAAACACCATATATTTT. Encoded protein: CASRDRPVFSGNTIYF. The chain couples TRBV6-2 or TRBV6-3 to TRBJ1-3; no clear D. The CDR3 extends over 16 amino acids. Germline lookup yields CDR1 MNHEY and CDR2 SVGEGT. Trimming cost V 6 bases and J 4 bases, with 19 bases left between them.